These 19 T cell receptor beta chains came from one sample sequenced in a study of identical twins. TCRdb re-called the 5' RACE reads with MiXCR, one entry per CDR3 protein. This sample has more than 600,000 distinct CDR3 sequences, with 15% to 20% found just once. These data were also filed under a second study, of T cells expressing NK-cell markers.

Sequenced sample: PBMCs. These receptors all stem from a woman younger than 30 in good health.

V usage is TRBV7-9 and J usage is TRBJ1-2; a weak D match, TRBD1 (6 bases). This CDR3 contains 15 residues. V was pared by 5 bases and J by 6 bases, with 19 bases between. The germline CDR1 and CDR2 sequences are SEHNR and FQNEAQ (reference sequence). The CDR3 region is CASSTTTGMGHGYTF. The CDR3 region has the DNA TGTGCCAGCAGCACAACTACAGGGATGGGGCATGGCTACACCTTC.

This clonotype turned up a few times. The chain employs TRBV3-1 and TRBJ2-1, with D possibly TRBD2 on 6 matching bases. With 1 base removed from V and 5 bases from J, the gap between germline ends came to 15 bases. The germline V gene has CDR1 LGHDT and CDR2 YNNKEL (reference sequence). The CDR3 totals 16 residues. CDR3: CASSQVAIADNNEQFF. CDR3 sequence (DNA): TGTGCCAGCAGCCAAGTTGCGATAGCGGATAACAATGAGCAGTTCTTC.

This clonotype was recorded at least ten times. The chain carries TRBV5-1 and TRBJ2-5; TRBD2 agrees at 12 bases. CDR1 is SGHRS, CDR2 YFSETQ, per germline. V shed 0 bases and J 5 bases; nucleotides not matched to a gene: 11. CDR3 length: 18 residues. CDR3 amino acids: CASSLDERLAGDWETQYF. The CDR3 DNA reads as TGCGCCAGCAGCTTGGACGAGAGACTAGCGGGAGATTGGGAGACCCAGTACTTC.

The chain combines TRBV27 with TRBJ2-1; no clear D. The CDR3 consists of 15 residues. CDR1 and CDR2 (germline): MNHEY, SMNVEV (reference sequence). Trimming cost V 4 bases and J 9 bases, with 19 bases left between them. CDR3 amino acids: CASSWRPTRVGEQFF. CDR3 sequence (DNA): TGTGCCAGCAGTTGGCGACCCACCCGAGTCGGTGAGCAGTTCTTC.

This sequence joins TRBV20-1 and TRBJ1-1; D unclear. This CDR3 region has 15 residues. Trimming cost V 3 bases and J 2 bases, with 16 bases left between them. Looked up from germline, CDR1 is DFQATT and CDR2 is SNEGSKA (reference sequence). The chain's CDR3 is CSASSVINSNTEAFF. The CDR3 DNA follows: TGCAGTGCTAGCTCGGTAATTAACAGCAACACTGAAGCTTTCTTT.

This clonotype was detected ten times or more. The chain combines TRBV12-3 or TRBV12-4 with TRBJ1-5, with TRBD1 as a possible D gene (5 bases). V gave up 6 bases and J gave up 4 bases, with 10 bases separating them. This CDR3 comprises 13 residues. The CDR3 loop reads CASRPQGNQPQHF. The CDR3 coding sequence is TGTGCCAGCAGGCCTCAGGGAAATCAGCCCCAGCATTTT.

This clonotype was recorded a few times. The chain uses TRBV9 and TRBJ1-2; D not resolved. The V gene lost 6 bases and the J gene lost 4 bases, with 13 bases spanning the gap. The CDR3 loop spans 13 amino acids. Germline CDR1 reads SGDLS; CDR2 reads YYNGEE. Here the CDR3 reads CASTGFGAYGYTF. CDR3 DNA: TGTGCCAGCACGGGTTTCGGAGCCTATGGCTACACCTTC.

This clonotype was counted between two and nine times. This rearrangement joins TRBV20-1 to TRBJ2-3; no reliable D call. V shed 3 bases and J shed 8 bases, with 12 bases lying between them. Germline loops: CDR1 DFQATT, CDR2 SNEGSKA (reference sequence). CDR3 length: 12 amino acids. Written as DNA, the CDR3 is TGCAGTGCTAGGAGACTCCTGGGTACGCAGTATTTT. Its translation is CSARRLLGTQYF.

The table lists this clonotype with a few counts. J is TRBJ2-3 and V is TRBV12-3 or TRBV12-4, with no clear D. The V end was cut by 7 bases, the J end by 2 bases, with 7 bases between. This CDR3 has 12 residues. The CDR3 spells CASTADTDTQYF. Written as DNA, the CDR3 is TGTGCCAGCACGGCTGACACAGATACGCAGTATTTT.

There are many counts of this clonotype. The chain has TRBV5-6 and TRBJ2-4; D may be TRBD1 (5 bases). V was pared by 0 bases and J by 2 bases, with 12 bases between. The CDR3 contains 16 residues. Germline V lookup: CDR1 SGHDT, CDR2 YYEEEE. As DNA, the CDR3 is TGTGCCAGCAGCTTGGGTGGGGCAGGGACCAAAAACATTCAGTACTTC. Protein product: CASSLGGAGTKNIQYF.

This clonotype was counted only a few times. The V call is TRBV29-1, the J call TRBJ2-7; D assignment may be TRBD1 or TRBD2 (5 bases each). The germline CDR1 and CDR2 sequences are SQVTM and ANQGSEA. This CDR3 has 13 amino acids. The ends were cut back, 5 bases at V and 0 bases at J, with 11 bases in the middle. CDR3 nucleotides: TGCAGCGTTCCGGGACCGCTCTCCTACGAGCAGTACTTC. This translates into CSVPGPLSYEQYF.

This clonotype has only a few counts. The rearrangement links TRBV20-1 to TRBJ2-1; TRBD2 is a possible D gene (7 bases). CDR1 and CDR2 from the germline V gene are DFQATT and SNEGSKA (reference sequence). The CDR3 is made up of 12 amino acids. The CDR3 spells CRGGGEANEQFF. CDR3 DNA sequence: TGCAGAGGGGGGGGAGAGGCAAATGAGCAGTTCTTC.

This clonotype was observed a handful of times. The CDR3 loop is CASSLAGEVTQYF. In nucleotides, the CDR3 is TGTGCCAGCAGCTTGGCAGGAGAGGTGACCCAGTACTTC. This chain uses TRBV5-4 with TRBJ2-5; D not certain. Germline values: CDR1 SGHNT, CDR2 YYREEE (reference sequence). The germline V and J ends were trimmed by 0 bases and 7 bases, with 10 bases remaining between them. The CDR3 sequence is 13 residues long. Full variable domain (missing parts from reference TRBV5-4 and TRBJ2-5): ETGVTQSPTHLIKTRGQQVTLRCSSQSGHNTVSWYQQALGQGPQFIFQYYREEENGRGNFPPRFSGLQFPNYSSELNVNALELDDSALYLCASSLAGEVTQYFGPGTRLLVL.

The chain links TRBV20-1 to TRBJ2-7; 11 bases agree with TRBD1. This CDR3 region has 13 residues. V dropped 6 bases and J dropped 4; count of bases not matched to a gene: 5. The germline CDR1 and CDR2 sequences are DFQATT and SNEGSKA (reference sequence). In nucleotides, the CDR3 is TGCAGTGCCAGGTGGGACAGGGGGTACGAGCAGTACTTC. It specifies CSARWDRGYEQYF.

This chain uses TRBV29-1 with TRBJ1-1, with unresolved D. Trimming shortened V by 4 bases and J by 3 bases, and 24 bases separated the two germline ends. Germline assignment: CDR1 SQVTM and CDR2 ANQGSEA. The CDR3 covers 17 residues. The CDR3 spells CSVASAVGRRSHTEAFF. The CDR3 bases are TGCAGCGTTGCGTCGGCAGTTGGACGAAGGTCACACACTGAAGCTTTCTTT.

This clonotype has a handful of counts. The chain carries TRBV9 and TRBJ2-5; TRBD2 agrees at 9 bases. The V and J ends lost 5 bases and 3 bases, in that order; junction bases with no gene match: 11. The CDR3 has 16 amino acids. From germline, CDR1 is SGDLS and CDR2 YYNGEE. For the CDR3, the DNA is TGTGCCAGCAGTTTGGGGACTAGCTTAGTTAAAGAGACCCAGTACTTC. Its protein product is CASSLGTSLVKETQYF.

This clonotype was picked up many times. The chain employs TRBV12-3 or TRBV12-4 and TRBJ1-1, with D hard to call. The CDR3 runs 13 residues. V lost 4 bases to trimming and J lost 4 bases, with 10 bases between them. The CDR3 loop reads CASSSGPSTEAFF. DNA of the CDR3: TGTGCCAGCAGTTCGGGTCCAAGCACTGAAGCTTTCTTT.

The CDR3 nucleotides are TGTGCCAGCAGTGAAGGGGGACAGCTCAGGGACGAGCAGTACTTC. This gives the protein CASSEGGQLRDEQYF. This chain links TRBV2 with TRBJ2-7; 7 positions agree with TRBD1. The junction had 8 bases not matched to a gene; V was cut back by 1 base and J by 5 bases. This CDR3 is built from 15 residues. The V gene's germline CDR1 is SNHLY and CDR2 FYNNEI.

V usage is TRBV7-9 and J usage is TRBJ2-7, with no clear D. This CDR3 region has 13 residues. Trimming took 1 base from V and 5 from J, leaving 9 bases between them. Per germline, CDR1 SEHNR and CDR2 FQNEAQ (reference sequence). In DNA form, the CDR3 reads TGTGCCAGCAGCTTAGGCCCTGGGAACGAGCAGTACTTC. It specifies CASSLGPGNEQYF.